The clone carrying this T cell receptor (beta chain) appeared once. Its antigen is still unknown. The CDR3 consists of 14 residues. The germline CDR1 and CDR2 sequences are LNHNV and YYDKDF (reference sequence). The germline V and J ends were trimmed by 0 bases and 3 bases, with 6 bases remaining between them. TCRdb redid the calling of the reads with MiXCR, one entry per CDR3 protein. The sample lists roughly 760,000 distinct CDR3 sequences, under 40% seen once, with about 2.8% in the top ten. This specimen comes from a study of T cell repertoires in cytomegalovirus infection. Study details: Through public TCR beta signatures, both CMV infection and matching HLA type were indicated.

Study results and caveats: Identification of carriers of CMV plus the relevant HLA was achieved through cumulative public TCR beta family frequency. Dominating the ex vivo response were TCR beta clonotypes that were CMV-specific and HLA-C-restricted.

The clonotype was recovered from a human donor in good health (CMV status not recorded). Some clones in this sample may be carry-over from other donors' samples. This sequence joins TRBV15 and TRBJ1-5; D remains ambiguous. The sequenced sample was PBMCs. The CDR3 DNA is TGTGCCACCAGCAGAGAGACCCTCAATCAGCCCCAGCATTTT. It encodes CATSRETLNQPQHF.